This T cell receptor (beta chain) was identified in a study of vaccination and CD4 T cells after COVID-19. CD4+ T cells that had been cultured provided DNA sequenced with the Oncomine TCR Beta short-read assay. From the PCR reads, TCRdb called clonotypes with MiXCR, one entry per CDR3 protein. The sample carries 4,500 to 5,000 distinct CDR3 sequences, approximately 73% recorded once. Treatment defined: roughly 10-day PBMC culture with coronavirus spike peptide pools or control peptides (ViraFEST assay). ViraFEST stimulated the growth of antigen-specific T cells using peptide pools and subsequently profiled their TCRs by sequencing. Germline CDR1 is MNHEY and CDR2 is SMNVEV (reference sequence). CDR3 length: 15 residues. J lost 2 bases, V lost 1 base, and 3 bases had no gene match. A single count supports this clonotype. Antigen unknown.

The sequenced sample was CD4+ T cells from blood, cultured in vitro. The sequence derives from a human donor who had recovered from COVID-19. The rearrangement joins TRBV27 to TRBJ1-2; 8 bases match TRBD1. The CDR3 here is CASSLYRGANYGYTF. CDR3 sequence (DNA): TGTGCCAGCAGTTTATACAGGGGGGCGAACTATGGCTACACCTTC.